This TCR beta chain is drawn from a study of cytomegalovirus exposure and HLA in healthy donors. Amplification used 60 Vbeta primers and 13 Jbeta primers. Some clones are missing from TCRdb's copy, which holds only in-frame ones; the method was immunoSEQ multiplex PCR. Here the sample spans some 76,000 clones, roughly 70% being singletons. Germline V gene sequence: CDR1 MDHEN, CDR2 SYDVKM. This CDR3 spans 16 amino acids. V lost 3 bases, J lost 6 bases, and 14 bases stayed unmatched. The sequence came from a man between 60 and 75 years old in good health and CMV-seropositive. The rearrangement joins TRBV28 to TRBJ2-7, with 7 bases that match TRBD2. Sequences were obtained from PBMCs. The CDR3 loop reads CASSLGIFGRAAEQYF. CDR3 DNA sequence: TGTGCCAGCAGTTTGGGGATTTTTGGGAGGGCCGCCGAGCAGTACTTC.